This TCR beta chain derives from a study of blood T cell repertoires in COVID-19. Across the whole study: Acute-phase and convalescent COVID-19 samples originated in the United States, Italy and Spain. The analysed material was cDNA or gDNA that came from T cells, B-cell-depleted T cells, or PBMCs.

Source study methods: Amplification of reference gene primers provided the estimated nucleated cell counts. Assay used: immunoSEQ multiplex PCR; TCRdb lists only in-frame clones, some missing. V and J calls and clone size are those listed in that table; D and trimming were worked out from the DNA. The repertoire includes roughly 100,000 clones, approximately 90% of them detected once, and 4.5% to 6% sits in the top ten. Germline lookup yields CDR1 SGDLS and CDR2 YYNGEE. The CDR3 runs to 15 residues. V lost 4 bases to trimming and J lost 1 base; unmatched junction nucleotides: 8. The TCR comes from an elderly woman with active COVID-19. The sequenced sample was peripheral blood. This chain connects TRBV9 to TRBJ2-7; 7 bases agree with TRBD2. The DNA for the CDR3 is TGTGCCAGCAGCCCCAACCCGGGAGGTTCCTACGAGCAGTACTTC. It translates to CASSPNPGGSYEQYF.